This TCR beta chain was found in a study of vaccination and CD4 T cells after COVID-19. Turning to the study itself: In the convalescent group, nasal swab PCR was SARS-CoV-2 positive; nine cases were mild and one severe. Each participant underwent a two-dose regimen of either the BNT162b2 or the mRNA-1273 vaccine.

Sequenced with the Oncomine TCR Beta short-read assay was DNA taken from cultured CD4+ T cells. TCRdb used MiXCR to reprocess the PCR reads, holding one entry per CDR3 protein. The repertoire holds about 12,000 distinct CDR3 sequences, with about 47% as singletons. The table lists this clonotype with a few counts. Its antigen is currently unknown. Treatment defined: 10-day PBMC culture with coronavirus spike peptide pools or control peptides (ViraFEST assay). The CDR3 extends over 17 amino acids. Germline V CDR1 and CDR2: LNHDA, SQIVND (reference sequence). The V and J ends lost 6 bases and 2 bases, in that order; junction bases with no gene match: 16.

This chain joins TRBV19 and TRBJ2-7; 7 bases are a match to TRBD1. The specimen was CD4+ T cells from blood, cultured in vitro. This TCR was sampled from a human donor who had recovered from COVID-19. CDR3 DNA sequence: TGTGCCAGTAGCTTCAATCCTGGGACAGCTCCAACCTACGAGCAGTACTTC. Encoded protein: CASSFNPGTAPTYEQYF.